These 29 T cell receptor beta chains originate from one sample sequenced in a study of blood T cell repertoires in COVID-19 (dated by TCRdb to 2018 to 2020). The library was prepared using the immunoSEQ multiplex PCR assay. TCRdb re-hosts the immuneACCESS table, in-frame sequences only. Its copies lack some clones; in the studies checked, an unresolved V gene accounts for under half of them, and the cause for the rest is not known. The sample table shows under 200,000 clones, and around nine tenths are seen once. Around 10% of the sample belongs to the ten largest clones. What was sequenced was peripheral blood. These receptors were taken from a woman between 65 and 79 years old with COVID-19, enrolled during active disease.

The J gene is TRBJ1-2, the V gene TRBV3-1 (or the pseudogene TRBV3-2); 9 nucleotides line up with TRBD1. V shed 4 bases and J 6 bases; nucleotides not matched to a gene: 9. This CDR3 is 15 amino acids long. The germline gives CDR1 LGHDT, CDR2 YNNKEL (reference sequence). CDR3 protein: CASSPGQGRADGYTF. The CDR3 nucleotides read TGTGCCAGCAGCCCGGGACAGGGAAGAGCGGATGGCTACACCTTC.

The chain carries TRBV19 and TRBJ2-1; 7 nucleotides align to TRBD1. Germline V gene lookup returns CDR1 LNHDA and CDR2 SQIVND (reference sequence). The trim removed 4 bases at V and 2 bases at J, leaving 5 bases unmatched. The CDR3 has 15 residues. In nucleotides, the CDR3 is TGTGCCAGTAGTAGGGAACAGGGGACCTACAATGAGCAGTTCTTC. Its protein is CASSREQGTYNEQFF.

In nucleotides, the CDR3 is TGTGCCAGCAGCAATACCGGGACAGGGGGCGCCGGGGCCTCCTACAATGAGCAGTTCTTC. Translation gives CASSNTGTGGAGASYNEQFF. The rearrangement joins TRBV7-9 to TRBJ2-1; 12 nucleotides match TRBD1. This CDR3 region has 20 residues. Per germline, CDR1 SEHNR and CDR2 FQNEAQ (reference sequence). The junction had 14 bases not matched to a gene; V was cut back by 5 bases and J by 0 bases.

As for this clone: This CDR3 is also generated by other DNA sequences in the sample. The gene calls are TRBV2 and TRBJ2-7; 8 nucleotides match TRBD1. The junction had 0 bases not matched to a gene; V was cut back by 6 bases and J by 2 bases. The CDR3 extends over 12 amino acids. Germline V gene lookup returns CDR1 SNHLY and CDR2 FYNNEI. The chain's CDR3 is CASRQGAYEQYF. CDR3 nucleotide sequence: TGTGCCAGCAGACAGGGGGCCTACGAGCAGTACTTC.

The chain links TRBV24-1 to TRBJ1-1, with 9 bases aligning to TRBD1. CDR3 size: 13 residues. Germline V gives CDR1 KGHDR, CDR2 SFDVKD. With V trimmed by 5 bases and J by 5 bases, 2 bases remained unmatched. In DNA, the CDR3 is TGTGCCACCAGTGTAGGACAGGGGACTGAAGCTTTCTTT. Its protein product is CATSVGQGTEAFF.

The rearrangement joins TRBV7-3 to TRBJ2-1; D may be TRBD1 (5 bases). Trimming removed 3 bases at V and 5 bases at J, with 20 bases between. CDR3 length: 17 amino acids. CDR1 SGHTA and CDR2 FQGTGA come from the germline V gene. DNA for the CDR3: TGTGCCAGCAGCTTTTATTTGTTCGACAGAAAGAACAATGAGCAGTTCTTC. Translated: CASSFYLFDRKNNEQFF.

The chain recombines TRBV5-1 with TRBJ1-4; no clear D. Trimming pared 1 base from V and 0 bases from J, leaving 7 bases between. Per germline, CDR1 SGHRS and CDR2 YFSETQ. The CDR3 is made up of 15 amino acids. The CDR3 DNA reads as TGCGCCAGCAGCTTGTACCTAGCAACTAATGAAAAACTGTTTTTT. Translating gives CASSLYLATNEKLFF.

This clone was seen just once. This sequence joins TRBV27 and TRBJ1-1, with D maybe TRBD1 (6 bases). V was trimmed by 2 bases and J by 5 bases, leaving 12 bases between them. The germline gives CDR1 MNHEY, CDR2 SMNVEV (reference sequence). This CDR3 is built from 14 residues. CDR3 residues: CASSLNSGATEAFF. The CDR3 nucleotides are TGTGCCAGCAGTTTAAATTCAGGGGCTACTGAAGCTTTCTTT.

This rearrangement joins TRBV7-9 to TRBJ2-3; TRBD2 matches 15 bases. The CDR3 contains 19 residues. Germline values: CDR1 SEHNR, CDR2 FQNEAQ (reference sequence). V was pared by 3 bases and J by 0 bases, with 7 bases of the junction left unmatched. The CDR3 reads CASSFPRTSGGVSTDTQYF. The CDR3 DNA reads TGTGCCAGCAGCTTCCCCCGGACTAGCGGGGGGGTTAGCACAGATACGCAGTATTTT.

The chain recombines TRBV5-4 with TRBJ1-2, with unresolved D. The CDR3 totals 17 residues. The germline gives CDR1 SGHNT, CDR2 YYREEE (reference sequence). Trimming left V 3 bases short and J 4 bases short, with 22 bases between. CDR3 in DNA: TGTGCCAGCAGCTCTCTCCGCGGGGTCGAGCCTCCCTATGGCTACACCTTC. Amino acid sequence: CASSSLRGVEPPYGYTF.

This chain connects TRBV2 to TRBJ1-5; D call uncertain. The germline gives CDR1 SNHLY, CDR2 FYNNEI. Deletions cut 6 bases from V and 2 bases from J, with 8 bases between. The CDR3 length is 13 residues. CDR3: CASRLGGNQPQHF. DNA for the CDR3: TGTGCCAGCAGGCTGGGAGGCAATCAGCCCCAGCATTTT.

This clone was recorded only once. The genes are TRBV3-1 (or the pseudogene TRBV3-2) and TRBJ2-3, with D perhaps TRBD2 (5 bases). From germline, CDR1 is LGHDT and CDR2 YNNKEL (reference sequence). Deletions cut 4 bases from V and 5 bases from J, with 7 bases between. This CDR3 is 12 amino acids long. For the CDR3, the DNA is TGTGCCAGCAGCCCTACTAGAGATACGCAGTATTTT. It encodes CASSPTRDTQYF.

This chain connects TRBV7-8 to TRBJ2-7; 11 positions agree with TRBD2. V shed 4 bases, J shed 5 bases, and the junction held 7 bases outside the gene matches. Germline V gene lookup returns CDR1 SGHVS and CDR2 FQNEAQ. This CDR3 is 15 amino acids long. CDR3 sequence reads: CASSSISGGADEQYF. In DNA, the CDR3 is TGTGCCAGCAGCTCCATTAGCGGGGGGGCCGACGAGCAGTACTTC.

This chain uses TRBV7-9 with TRBJ1-3; a possible D gene is TRBD1 (6 bases). This CDR3 comprises 16 residues. The germline V gene has CDR1 SEHNR and CDR2 FQNEAQ (reference sequence). V lost 2 bases and J 8 bases, leaving 19 bases between the germline ends. The CDR3 coding sequence is TGTGCCAGCAGCTTAAGTCTTGGCAGGGGTTCGGACACCATATATTTT. This gives the protein CASSLSLGRGSDTIYF.

Only a few counts were recorded for this clone. This chain joins TRBV6-2 or TRBV6-3 and TRBJ1-5, with 7 bases matching TRBD1. The V gene's germline CDR1 is MNHEY and CDR2 SVGEGT. With 4 bases clipped from V and 3 bases from J, the junction kept 3 bases outside the gene matches. This CDR3 has 14 residues. CDR3 DNA: TGTGCCAGCAGTTGGGGACAGATCAATCAGCCCCAGCATTTT. This translates into CASSWGQINQPQHF.

The chain is built from TRBV2 and TRBJ1-5; D is unresolved. CDR3 length: 14 residues. V lost 3 bases and J lost 3, with 9 bases in between. CDR1 and CDR2 from the germline V gene are SNHLY and FYNNEI. The CDR3, as DNA: TGTGCCAGCAGTGAGTGGCTGAACAATCAGCCCCAGCATTTT. Translation: CASSEWLNNQPQHF.

The chain recombines TRBV4-1 with TRBJ2-1; tentative D call: TRBD1 (6 bases). This CDR3 comprises 14 residues. CDR1 and CDR2 (germline): MGHRA, YSYEKL. V shed 4 bases and J shed 5 bases, with 12 bases lying between them. For the CDR3, the DNA is TGCGCCAGCAGCCCACTCGCAGGGGACAATGAGCAGTTCTTC. This encodes CASSPLAGDNEQFF.

The chain uses TRBV6-5 and TRBJ2-7; TRBD1 is a possible D gene (6 bases). There are 13 residues in the CDR3. In germline, CDR1 is MNHEY, CDR2 SVGAGI. V was shortened by 6 bases and J by 4 bases, with 13 bases between the two germline ends. The CDR3 nucleotides are TGTGCCAGCAGAGACGGTACAGGGTACGAGCAGTACTTC. Translated: CASRDGTGYEQYF.

This clone was seen just once. The sample has other DNA sequences that encode this CDR3 too. The chain links TRBV7-9 to TRBJ1-1; TRBD1 agrees at 7 bases. Germline CDR1 is SEHNR and CDR2 is FQNEAQ (reference sequence). The V segment lost 3 bases and the J segment 1 base; nucleotides outside the gene matches: 2. The CDR3 consists of 14 residues. The CDR3 here is CASSLGTANTEAFF. The CDR3 DNA is TGTGCCAGCAGCTTGGGGACAGCGAACACTGAAGCTTTCTTT.

This clone turned up a few times. The chain uses TRBV10-3 and TRBJ2-1, with D possibly matching TRBD1 (5 bases). V shed 9 bases and J shed 0 bases, with 18 bases lying between them. The germline V gene encodes CDR1 ENHRY and CDR2 SYGVKD. The CDR3 is 16 residues long. CDR3 in amino acids: CAIETTDRDSYNEQFF. Written as DNA, the CDR3 is TGTGCCATAGAAACCACAGACAGAGACTCCTACAATGAGCAGTTCTTC.

The rearrangement links TRBV27 to TRBJ1-5; a possible D gene is TRBD1 (6 bases). This CDR3 region has 13 residues. The germline V and J ends were trimmed by 6 bases and 5 bases, with 11 bases remaining between them. The germline gives CDR1 MNHEY, CDR2 SMNVEV (reference sequence). The CDR3 DNA is TGTGCCAGCAGGTGGGGGCCCGATCAGCCCCAGCATTTT. It is translated as CASRWGPDQPQHF.

This clone came up once. The chain carries TRBV7-2 and TRBJ1-5, with 7 bases lining up with TRBD1. This CDR3 region has 13 residues. CDR1 is SGHTA, CDR2 FQGNSA, per germline. The V and J ends lost 7 bases and 10 bases, in that order; junction bases with no gene match: 10. The CDR3 loop reads CASTERQGKPQHF. The CDR3 region has the DNA TGTGCCAGCACCGAACGACAGGGAAAACCCCAGCATTTT.

The CDR3 region has the DNA TGTGCCAGCAGCTTAAGCGGGGGCACAGATACGCAGTATTTT. This translates into CASSLSGGTDTQYF. The genes are TRBV2 and TRBJ2-3; TRBD2 agrees at 7 bases. CDR1 and CDR2 (germline): SNHLY, FYNNEI. J gave up 1 base and V 6 bases, and 4 bases lay outside the gene matches. The CDR3 is 14 residues long.

V and J are TRBV10-1 and TRBJ1-4; 7 bases fit TRBD1. The CDR3 runs to 14 residues. V was clipped by 5 bases and J by 7 bases; unmatched bases: 7. The germline V gene has CDR1 WNHNN and CDR2 SYGVQD (reference sequence). This CDR3 is CASSHVPGGEKLFF. The DNA for the CDR3 is TGCGCCAGCAGTCACGTGCCAGGGGGTGAAAAACTGTTTTTT.

The chain employs TRBV6-5 and TRBJ1-2; D is uncertain. The CDR3 runs 14 residues. The V end was cut by 7 bases, the J end by 0 bases, with 12 bases between. CDR1 and CDR2 from the germline V gene are MNHEY and SVGAGI. CDR3 nucleotides: TGTGCCAGCACCTACGGAGGGTCTAACTATGGCTACACCTTC. This codes for CASTYGGSNYGYTF.

The genes are TRBV10-1 and TRBJ1-5; no reliable D call. Germline CDR1 WNHNN, CDR2 SYGVQD (reference sequence). This CDR3 region has 14 residues. V was pared by 2 bases and J by 7 bases, with 12 bases between. CDR3 sequence (DNA): TGCGCCAGCAGTGAGCGGGTAGACCGCCAGCCCCAGCATTTT. Amino acid sequence: CASSERVDRQPQHF.

This chain links TRBV4-1 with TRBJ2-3; 16 bases match TRBD2. The CDR3 is 14 amino acids. CDR1 and CDR2 (germline): MGHRA, YSYEKL. The trim removed 3 bases at V and 14 bases at J, leaving 5 bases unmatched. The DNA for the CDR3 is TGCGCCAGCAGCCAGGGACTAGCGGGGGGGCCTCGGTATTTT. It encodes CASSQGLAGGPRYF.

This chain connects TRBV5-1 to TRBJ2-4, with 9 bases that match TRBD1. The germline CDR1 and CDR2 sequences are SGHRS and YFSETQ. With 4 bases clipped from V and 5 bases from J, the junction kept 10 bases outside the gene matches. This CDR3 is 16 amino acids long. In DNA form, the CDR3 reads TGCGCCAGCAGCCCTGGGGGGACAGGGAGCCAAAACATTCAGTACTTC. This encodes CASSPGGTGSQNIQYF.

This rearrangement joins TRBV29-1 to TRBJ1-2; 9 bases are shared with TRBD1. V lost 6 bases, J lost 8 bases, and 10 bases stayed unmatched. The CDR3 consists of 13 residues. Germline V CDR1 and CDR2: SQVTM, ANQGSEA. The CDR3 region has the DNA TGCAGCGTGGGGAGTACAGGGGGCAGCGGCTACACCTTC. Encoded protein: CSVGSTGGSGYTF.